Below, 7 T cell receptor beta chains from the same sample are listed, as sequenced in a study of blood T cell repertoires in COVID-19. Generated by immunoSEQ multiplex PCR, the TCRdb table keeps only in-frame clones and is missing some. Of about 170,000 clones in the sample, roughly 85% were seen once. Sequencing was carried out using peripheral blood. Receptor source: a human donor with acute or convalescent COVID-19. The donor label of this sample is uncertain.

The genes are TRBV19 and TRBJ1-4, with D perhaps TRBD1 (6 bases). Trimming shortened V by 5 bases and J by 10 bases, and 17 bases separated the two germline ends. The germline CDR1 and CDR2 sequences are LNHDA and SQIVND (reference sequence). The CDR3 has 14 residues. As DNA, the CDR3 is TGTGCCAGTAGTCCCCAGGGGACATGGGGAAAACTGTTTTTT. Amino acid sequence: CASSPQGTWGKLFF. The full variable domain, with the rest looked up from reference TRBV19 and TRBJ1-4, is DGGITQSPKYLFRKEGQNVTLSCEQNLNHDAMYWYRQDPGQGLRLIYYSQIVNDFQKGDIAEGYSVSREKKESFPLTVTSAQKNPTAFYLCASSPQGTWGKLFFGSGTQLSVL.

The chain links TRBV11-2 to TRBJ1-6, with a possible D match to TRBD1 (5 bases). Germline CDR1 reads SGHAT; CDR2 reads FQNNGV. The CDR3 runs 16 residues. V was clipped by 5 bases and J by 5 bases, with 16 bases between them. The CDR3, as DNA: TGTGCCAGCAGCCCGGCAACGACAGCCGATAATTCACCCCTCCACTTT. Its protein is CASSPATTADNSPLHF.

This chain links TRBV19 with TRBJ1-6; a weak D match, TRBD1 (5 bases). The CDR3 covers 15 residues. Trimming shortened V by 4 bases and J by 6 bases, and 13 bases separated the two germline ends. Germline values: CDR1 LNHDA, CDR2 SQIVND (reference sequence). The CDR3 DNA sequence: TGTGCCAGTAGTACTTTCGCGGGGGTTAATTCACCCCTCCACTTT. Translating gives CASSTFAGVNSPLHF.

The J gene is TRBJ1-4, the V gene TRBV28, with 7 bases matching TRBD1. The germline V gene has CDR1 MDHEN and CDR2 SYDVKM. CDR3 size: 18 residues. V gave up 2 bases and J gave up 5 bases; unmatched junction bases: 14. As DNA, the CDR3 is TGTGCCAGCAGTTTACCCCCAGGGGGTGGAGGAGCGAATGAAAAACTGTTTTTT. Its protein product is CASSLPPGGGGANEKLFF. The full variable domain, with the rest looked up from reference TRBV28 and TRBJ1-4, is DVKVTQSSRYLVKRTGEKVFLECVQDMDHENMFWYRQDPGLGLRLIYFSYDVKMKEKGDIPEGYSVSREKKERFSLILESASTNQTSMYLCASSLPPGGGGANEKLFFGSGTQLSVL.

The V gene is TRBV5-6, the J gene TRBJ2-7; a weak D match, TRBD1 (6 bases). Trimming removed 4 bases at V and 6 bases at J, with 17 bases between. Germline CDR1 is SGHDT and CDR2 is YYEEEE. This CDR3 region has 14 residues. DNA for the CDR3: TGTGCCAGCAGCCCGGGGACAACGACCTCCGAGCAGTACTTC. It codes for CASSPGTTTSEQYF.

The rearrangement uses TRBV5-6 and TRBJ1-2; 9 bases align to TRBD1. This CDR3 has 12 amino acids. V gave up 3 bases and J gave up 6 bases; unmatched junction bases: 0. Looked up from germline, CDR1 is SGHDT and CDR2 is YYEEEE. The CDR3 DNA sequence: TGTGCCAGCAGCTACAGGGGGCATGGCTACACCTTC. As protein: CASSYRGHGYTF. The variable domain in full, completed from reference TRBV5-6 and TRBJ1-2, reads DAGVTQSPTHLIKTRGQQVTLRCSPKSGHDTVSWYQQALGQGPQFIFQYYEEEERQRGNFPDRFSGHQFPNYSSELNVNALLLGDSALYLCASSYRGHGYTFGSGTRLTVV.

This clone was recorded only once. The chain combines TRBV4-3 with TRBJ1-2; D is undetermined. This CDR3 region has 14 residues. Trimming removed 2 bases from V and 11 bases from J, with 18 bases in between. CDR1 is LGHNA and CDR2 is YSLEER in the germline V gene. This CDR3 is CASSQTPGFGGYTF. The CDR3 DNA reads TGCGCCAGCAGCCAAACCCCCGGTTTCGGCGGGTACACCTTC.